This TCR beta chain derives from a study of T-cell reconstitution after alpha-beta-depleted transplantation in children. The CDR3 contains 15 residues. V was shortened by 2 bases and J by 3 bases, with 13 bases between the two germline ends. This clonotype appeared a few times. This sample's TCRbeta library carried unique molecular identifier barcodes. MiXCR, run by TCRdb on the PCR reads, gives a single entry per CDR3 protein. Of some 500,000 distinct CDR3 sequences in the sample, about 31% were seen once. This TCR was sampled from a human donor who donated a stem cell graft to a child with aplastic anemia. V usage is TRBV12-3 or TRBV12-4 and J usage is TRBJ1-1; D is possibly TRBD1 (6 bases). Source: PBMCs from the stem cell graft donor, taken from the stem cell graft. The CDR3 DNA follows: TGTGCCAGCAGTTTAACCTCCAGGGGTCACACTGAAGCTTTCTTT. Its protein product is CASSLTSRGHTEAFF.